One and the same sample provided the 19 T cell receptor beta chains below, sequenced in a study of ipilimumab plus nivolumab after autologous stem cell transplantation. Only in-frame clones appear in the TCRdb table, and some are missing; sequencing was by immunoSEQ multiplex PCR. The table includes fewer than 30,000 clones, 86% detected once. Source: PBMCs, taken in a trial of ipilimumab plus nivolumab as post-transplant consolidation. The source of these receptors is a male donor with diffuse large B-cell lymphoma.

This chain joins TRBV9 and TRBJ2-2, with D perhaps matching TRBD2 (6 bases). CDR3 length: 17 amino acids. The V end was cut by 4 bases, the J end by 6 bases, with 22 bases between. Per the germline V gene, CDR1 is SGDLS and CDR2 is YYNGEE. The CDR3: CASSPEVQGGHAGELFF. The CDR3 nucleotides are TGTGCCAGCAGCCCAGAGGTCCAGGGAGGTCATGCCGGGGAGCTGTTTTTT.

CDR3 bases: TGTGCCAGCAGCCCCGAGGGGGGGCACTACACAGATACGCAGTATTTT. This codes for CASSPEGGHYTDTQYF. The chain links TRBV9 to TRBJ2-3; tentative D call: TRBD2 (7 bases). CDR1 is SGDLS, CDR2 YYNGEE, per germline. Trimming took 4 bases from V and 2 from J, leaving 17 bases between them. CDR3 size: 16 residues.

This clone has more than one count but fewer than ten. The gene calls are TRBV9 and TRBJ2-3; 9 bases map to TRBD2. Per germline, CDR1 SGDLS and CDR2 YYNGEE. There are 16 residues in the CDR3. The ends lost 6 bases at V and 0 bases at J; junction bases unmatched: 8. The DNA of the CDR3 is TGTGCCAGCACCGAGCGGGGGGAAATGAGCACAGATACGCAGTATTTT. Amino acids: CASTERGEMSTDTQYF.

This clone was seen a few times. The chain links TRBV27 to TRBJ2-2; possible D gene TRBD2, 5 bases. The CDR3 has 15 residues. Germline assignment: CDR1 MNHEY and CDR2 SMNVEV (reference sequence). Trimming pared 6 bases from V and 2 bases from J, leaving 13 bases between. The CDR3 coding sequence is TGTGCCAGCAGATCTTATACGGGAAACACCGGGGAGCTGTTTTTT. Encoded protein: CASRSYTGNTGELFF.

This clone was detected only once. The rearrangement uses TRBV10-3 and TRBJ1-1, with unresolved D. The CDR3 is 14 residues long. CDR1 and CDR2 (germline): ENHRY, SYGVKD. V was cut by 6 bases and J by 5 bases, with 16 bases left in between. CDR3 sequence (DNA): TGTGCCATCAGCAATCCGGAACGAAGGACTGAAGCTTTCTTT. Amino acids: CAISNPERRTEAFF.

The V and J genes are TRBV6-6 and TRBJ1-6; TRBD1 aligns across 11 bases. From germline, CDR1 is MNHNY and CDR2 SVGAGI (reference sequence). V lost 4 bases and J lost 9; bases outside the gene matches: 2. The CDR3 runs to 14 residues. As DNA, the CDR3 is TGTGCCAGCAGTTTCGGGACAGGGGGTTCACCCCTCCACTTT. Protein: CASSFGTGGSPLHF.

This clone has a single count. A read error may account for a junction end that differs from germline. As DNA, the CDR3 is TGTGCTAGCAGCGATAGCGGGGATACGCAGTATTTT. It encodes CASSDSGDTQYF. V is TRBV7-7 and J is TRBJ2-3; 7 nucleotides match TRBD2. CDR1 and CDR2 (germline): SSHAT, FNYEAQ (reference sequence). CDR3 length equals 12 residues.

The chain employs TRBV2 and TRBJ2-5; D is uncertain. From germline, CDR1 is SNHLY and CDR2 FYNNEI. The CDR3 sequence is 12 residues long. V lost 6 bases and J lost 0, with 5 bases in between. This CDR3 is CASRPYQETQYF. In DNA form, the CDR3 reads TGTGCCAGCAGGCCGTACCAAGAGACCCAGTACTTC.

The V gene is TRBV13, the J gene TRBJ2-5; D unclear. The V gene lost 0 bases and the J gene lost 3 bases, with 5 bases spanning the gap. The germline V gene encodes CDR1 PRHDT and CDR2 FYEKMQ (reference sequence). This CDR3 comprises 13 residues. The CDR3 DNA is TGTGCCAGCAGCTTAGGACGGGAAGAGACCCAGTACTTC. Amino acid sequence: CASSLGREETQYF.

The V call is TRBV7-2, the J call TRBJ2-3; a weak D match, TRBD2 (6 bases). Germline lookup yields CDR1 SGHTA and CDR2 FQGNSA. This CDR3 comprises 13 residues. V was pared by 2 bases and J by 6 bases, with 9 bases between. The CDR3 nucleotides are TGTGCCAGCAGCTTAACGGCGGGGGATACGCAGTATTTT. It yields the protein CASSLTAGDTQYF.

The chain has TRBV5-6 and TRBJ2-7, with 7 bases fitting TRBD1. With 6 bases clipped from V and 5 bases from J, the junction kept 11 bases outside the gene matches. The CDR3 consists of 14 residues. Germline V gene data show CDR1 as SGHDT and CDR2 as YYEEEE. CDR3: CASNKAGTDHEQYF. CDR3 sequence (DNA): TGTGCCAGCAACAAAGCCGGGACAGACCACGAGCAGTACTTC.

This chain joins TRBV12-5 and TRBJ2-7; 12 nucleotides align to TRBD1. After removal of 2 bases from V and 7 bases from J, the junction contained 9 bases not matched to a gene. The CDR3 sequence is 16 residues long. The germline V gene encodes CDR1 LGHNT and CDR2 FRNRAP. This CDR3 is CASGLFPGQGAHEQYF. The CDR3 coding sequence is TGTGCTAGTGGTTTGTTTCCGGGACAGGGGGCGCATGAGCAGTACTTC.

A remark on this clone: An end of the junction does not agree with germline; a read error may underlie this. The rearrangement joins TRBV2 to TRBJ2-1, with D uncertain. Germline loops: CDR1 SNHLY, CDR2 FYNNEI. This CDR3 contains 12 residues. In DNA, the CDR3 is TGTGCCAGCAGTACGCCCCTCGCCCCCGCCCTCTTC. It yields the protein CASSTPLAPALF.

This chain joins TRBV5-1 and TRBJ2-3; TRBD1 is a possible D gene (6 bases). Trimming pared 4 bases from V and 2 bases from J, leaving 17 bases between. The CDR3 spans 16 residues. CDR1 and CDR2 from the germline V gene are SGHRS and YFSETQ. The CDR3 coding sequence is TGCGCCAGCAGCGCCAATACAGGGTCCCCCACAGATACGCAGTATTTT. Encoded protein: CASSANTGSPTDTQYF.

The rearrangement uses TRBV18 and TRBJ2-3; 7 nucleotides align to TRBD2. Germline-derived CDR1 and CDR2 are KGHSH and LQKENI. V was pared by 0 bases and J by 1 base, with 10 bases of the junction left unmatched. CDR3 size: 18 residues. CDR3 DNA: TGTGCCAGCTCACCACCTAGTCGCGGGGGTAGGGGCACAGATACGCAGTATTTT. Translating it yields CASSPPSRGGRGTDTQYF. Full variable domain (outside the CDR3, taken from reference TRBV18 and TRBJ2-3): NAGVMQNPRHLVRRRGQEARLRCSPMKGHSHVYWYRQLPEEGLKFMVYLQKENIIDESGMPKERFSAEFPKEGPSILRIQQVVRGDSAAYFCASSPPSRGGRGTDTQYFGPGTRLTVL.

This clone has just one count. This chain links TRBV6-6 with TRBJ1-1; TRBD1 matches at 10 bases. The CDR3 consists of 15 residues. The V segment lost 0 bases and the J segment 6 bases; nucleotides outside the gene matches: 4. The germline CDR1 and CDR2 sequences are MNHNY and SVGAGI (reference sequence). The CDR3 DNA sequence: TGTGCCAGCAGTTACTCGACAGGGGGCATATCTGAAGCTTTCTTT. Its protein product is CASSYSTGGISEAFF.

The V and J genes are TRBV2 and TRBJ1-2; 8 bases align to TRBD1. The germline CDR1 and CDR2 sequences are SNHLY and FYNNEI. V lost 7 bases and J lost 6; bases outside the gene matches: 10. The CDR3 consists of 14 residues. CDR3 nucleotide sequence: TGTGCCAGCATATTACAGGGGGGGCTGGATGGCTACACCTTC. This encodes CASILQGGLDGYTF.

This chain joins TRBV4-1 and TRBJ2-1; D is possibly TRBD1 (6 bases). Trimming shortened V by 7 bases and J by 5 bases, and 15 bases separated the two germline ends. Germline lookup yields CDR1 MGHRA and CDR2 YSYEKL. The CDR3 runs to 14 residues. CDR3 protein: CASNRDNVNNEQFF. CDR3 in DNA: TGCGCCAGCAACCGGGACAATGTAAACAATGAGCAGTTCTTC.

The rearrangement uses TRBV9 and TRBJ2-3; perhaps TRBD2 as D (7 bases). The CDR3 spans 16 residues. Trimming left V 3 bases short and J 2 bases short, with 16 bases between. In germline, CDR1 is SGDLS, CDR2 YYNGEE. Here the CDR3 DNA reads TGTGCCAGCAGCGCCTGGGGGCGGGGGAACACAGATACGCAGTATTTT. It translates to CASSAWGRGNTDTQYF.